This TCR beta chain was recorded in a study of T-cell memory formation after mild COVID-19. Study findings and constraints: Cross-reactive memory apparently joined, as some responding clones appeared in pre-infection memory. The authors did not confirm SARS-CoV-2 specificity of second-wave clones peaking day 37. The main location of contracting CD4+ clones was CM and EM, and that of contracting CD8+ clones was EMRA.

The CDR3 consists of 16 residues. V dropped 6 bases and J dropped 3; count of bases not matched to a gene: 10. TCRdb recomputed calls from the 5' RACE reads with MiXCR, one row per CDR3 protein. Here the sample spans tens of thousands of distinct CDR3 sequences, about 13% being singletons. In this sample, this clonotype turned up a few times. Antigen unknown. The receptor's source is an adult woman who had mild COVID-19 (a few samples of this study predate the infection). Cell type and time point are not known. This chain uses TRBV12-3 or TRBV12-4 with TRBJ2-7; TRBD1 agrees at 11 bases. What was sequenced was PBMCs or a T cell subset sorted from them (not recorded which). In nucleotides, the CDR3 is TGTGCCAGCAGACCCGGACAGGGGGCAAAATTCTACGAGCAGTACTTC. It codes for CASRPGQGAKFYEQYF.